This T cell receptor beta chain was captured in a study of T cells after yellow fever vaccination. Germline CDR1 MGHRA, CDR2 YSYEKL. CDR3 size: 16 residues. V gave up 3 bases and J gave up 8 bases, with 22 bases separating them. This clonotype appeared a few times. TCR cDNA was made by 5'RACE template switching, adding a universal primer site and UMIs. Using its own MiXCR run on the 5' RACE reads, TCRdb lists one record per CDR3 protein. This table holds about 120,000 distinct CDR3 sequences, approximately 16% found once. The chain carries TRBV4-1 and TRBJ1-1; a possible D gene is TRBD1 (5 bases). Sequenced material: CD8+ T cells sorted from PBMCs, taken 5 days after the yellow fever booster vaccination. The receptor was isolated from a man between 18 and 35 years old who received the YFV17D yellow fever vaccine. In nucleotides, the CDR3 is TGCGCCAGCAGCCACGGCCGGGACGGGGGGATGAGAGAAGCTTTCTTT. This sequence encodes CASSHGRDGGMREAFF.